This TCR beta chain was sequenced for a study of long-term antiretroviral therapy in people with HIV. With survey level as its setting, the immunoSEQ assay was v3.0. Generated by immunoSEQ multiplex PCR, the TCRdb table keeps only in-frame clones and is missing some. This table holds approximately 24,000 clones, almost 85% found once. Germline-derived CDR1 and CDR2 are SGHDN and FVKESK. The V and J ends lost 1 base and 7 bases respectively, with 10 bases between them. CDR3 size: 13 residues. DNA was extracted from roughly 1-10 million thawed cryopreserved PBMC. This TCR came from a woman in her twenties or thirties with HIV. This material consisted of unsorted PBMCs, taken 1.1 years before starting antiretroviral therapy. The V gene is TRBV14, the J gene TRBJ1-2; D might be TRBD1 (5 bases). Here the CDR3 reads CASSQVGVAGYTF. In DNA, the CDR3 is TGTGCCAGCAGCCAAGTGGGGGTAGCTGGCTACACCTTC.